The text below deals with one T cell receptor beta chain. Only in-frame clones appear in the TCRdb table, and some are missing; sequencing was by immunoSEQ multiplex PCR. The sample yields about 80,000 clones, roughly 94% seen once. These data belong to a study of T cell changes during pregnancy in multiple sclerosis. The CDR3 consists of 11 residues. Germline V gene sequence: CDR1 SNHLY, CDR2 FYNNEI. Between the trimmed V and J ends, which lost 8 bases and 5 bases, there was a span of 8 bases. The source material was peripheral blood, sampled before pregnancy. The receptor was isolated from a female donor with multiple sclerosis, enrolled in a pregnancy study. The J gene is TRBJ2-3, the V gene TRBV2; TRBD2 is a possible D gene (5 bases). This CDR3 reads CASGRGDTQYF. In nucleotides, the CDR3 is TGTGCCAGCGGACGGGGAGATACGCAGTATTTT. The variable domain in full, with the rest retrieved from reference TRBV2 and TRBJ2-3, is EPEVTQTPSHQVTQMGQEVILRCVPISNHLYFYWYRQILGQKVEFLVSFYNNEISEKSEIFDDQFSVERPDGSNFTLKIRSTKLEDSAMYFCASGRGDTQYFGPGTRLTVL.